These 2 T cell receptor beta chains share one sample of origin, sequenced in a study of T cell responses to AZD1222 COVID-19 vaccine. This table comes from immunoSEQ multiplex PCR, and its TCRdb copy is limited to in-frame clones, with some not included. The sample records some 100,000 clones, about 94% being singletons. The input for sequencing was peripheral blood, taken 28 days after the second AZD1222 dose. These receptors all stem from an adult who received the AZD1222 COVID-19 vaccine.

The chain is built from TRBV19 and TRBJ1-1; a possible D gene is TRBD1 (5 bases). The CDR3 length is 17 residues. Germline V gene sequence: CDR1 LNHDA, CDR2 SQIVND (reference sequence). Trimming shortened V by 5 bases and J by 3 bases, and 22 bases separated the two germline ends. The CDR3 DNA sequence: TGTGCCAGTAGTTCCCACAGGAGAGGGGACTATCACACTGAAGCTTTCTTT. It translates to CASSSHRRGDYHTEAFF.

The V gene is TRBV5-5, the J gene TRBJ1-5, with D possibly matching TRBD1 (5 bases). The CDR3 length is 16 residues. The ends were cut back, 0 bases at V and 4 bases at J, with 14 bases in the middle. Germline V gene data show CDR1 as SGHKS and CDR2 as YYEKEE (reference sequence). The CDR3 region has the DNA TGTGCCAGCAGCTTGGTGGCAGGGACGAGAAATCAGCCCCAGCATTTT. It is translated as CASSLVAGTRNQPQHF.